These T cell receptor beta chains were read from a single sample in a study of blood T cells in healthy people across ages. TCRdb reanalysed the 5' RACE reads using MiXCR and keeps one entry per CDR3 protein. The table records around 1,500,000 distinct CDR3 sequences, 40% to 50% of them present only once. Sequenced sample: blood. The receptors derive from a woman between 18 and 29 years old in good health. Each CDR3 is given without its conserved first and last residue. Clone size is not always given. Where it is, it says once, few, many or a class for expanded clones.

clone_size j_call v_call cdr3_aa
few TRBJ2-3 TRBV6-1 ASSEWVFGSTTWGTDTQY
few TRBJ1-1 TRBV12-3/TRBV12-4 ASSQPDRGRNEAF
. TRBJ2-1 TRBV7-9 ASSLIGGRNEQF
. TRBJ1-2 TRBV6-1 ASSFLGGEGGYT
. TRBJ2-1 TRBV20-1 SASGGGDEQF
once TRBJ1-2 TRBV2 ATQKPDKFYGCT
. TRBJ2-2 TRBV3-1 ASSQVGVAGELF
. TRBJ1-4 TRBV29-1 SAGQGGATNEKLF
. TRBJ2-7 TRBV7-9 ASSSVAGEKAQY
few TRBJ2-3 TRBV6-2/TRBV6-3 ASSYSTGEITDTQY
. TRBJ1-2 TRBV29-1 SAVGDYGYT
. TRBJ2-7 TRBV20-1 SARKLAGTYEQY
. TRBJ2-7 TRBV9 ACSTGQGAIYEQY
. TRBJ2-7 TRBV20-1 SARDSGSISYEQY
few TRBJ2-2 TRBV20-1 SARVVNTGELF
many TRBJ2-7 TRBV29-1 SVGSGSSYEQY
few TRBJ2-3 TRBV5-1 ASSLKLAGTAADTQY
many TRBJ2-7 TRBV20-1 SARTSGTYEQY
. TRBJ2-7 TRBV15 ATSRDGGTYEQY
. TRBJ2-7 TRBV4-1 ASSQDKEMRGGGRAYEQY